This entry describes one T cell receptor (beta chain). Its antigen is unknown. V lost 5 bases and J lost 6; bases outside the gene matches: 6. Germline CDR1 and CDR2: MNHEY and SVGAGI. The CDR3 sequence is 14 residues long. The data originate from a study of T cell responses to AZD1222 COVID-19 vaccine. Whole-study results and caveats: Only after the peak T cell response were repertoires sampled. Clonal diversity may have been underestimated in mostly white British donors.

Some clones are missing from TCRdb's copy, which holds only in-frame ones; the method was immunoSEQ multiplex PCR. The sample shows tens of thousands of clones, roughly 90% of them seen only once. This sequence originates from an adult who received the AZD1222 COVID-19 vaccine. The chain employs TRBV6-5 and TRBJ2-7; 11 bases line up with TRBD2. This specimen consisted of peripheral blood, obtained 28 days after the second AZD1222 dose. Here the CDR3 reads CASSTGLAVGEQYF. The CDR3 DNA reads TGTGCCAGCAGTACGGGACTAGCGGTGGGCGAGCAGTACTTC.